The rows below give T cell receptor beta chains drawn from one sample of a study of human T cells and chemical hapten exposure. TCRdb itself ran the RACE reads through MiXCR, one entry per CDR3 protein. The repertoire has some 330,000 distinct CDR3 sequences, 5.5% of them found once; the top ten carry about 8.2%. This material consisted of whole blood, taken in connection with sensitization to the hapten diphenylcyclopropenone (DPC). Every receptor here comes from a woman between 18 and 29 years old with alopecia areata. Some clones in this sample may be carry-over from other donors' samples. Both conserved end residues are part of each CDR3. A D gene is named only where the DNA matches it firmly. Size is omitted from some rows. Given values are once, few, many or a class for expanded clones.

j_call	d_call	v_call	clone_size	cdr3_aa	cdr3_nt
TRBJ1-2	.	TRBV28	many	CASSLSQGYYGYTF	TGTGCCAGCAGTTTATCTCAGGGATACTATGGCTACACCTTC
TRBJ2-1	.	TRBV2	few	CASSVRTTHNEQFF	TGTGCCAGCAGTGTAAGGACAACACACAATGAGCAGTTCTTC
TRBJ2-7	.	TRBV29-1	many	CSGGDRDYEQYF	TGCAGCGGCGGGGACAGAGATTACGAGCAGTACTTC
TRBJ1-1	.	TRBV20-1	.	CSARDWGELNTEAFF	TGCAGTGCTAGAGATTGGGGGGAGCTGAACACTGAAGCTTTCTTT
TRBJ2-3	TRBD2	TRBV3-1	few	CASSQATSGGPTDTQYF	TGTGCCAGCAGCCAAGCGACTAGCGGGGGGCCTACAGATACGCAGTATTTT
TRBJ1-5	TRBD1	TRBV6-2/TRBV6-3	many	CASSFRQGPWPQHF	TGTGCCAGCAGTTTCCGACAGGGCCCTTGGCCCCAGCATTTT
TRBJ1-4	TRBD1	TRBV6-5	many	CASSLQGSNEKLFF	TGTGCCAGCAGTTTACAGGGGTCTAATGAAAAACTGTTTTTT
TRBJ2-7	.	TRBV9	many	CASSAGGALEQYF	TGTGCCAGCAGCGCCGGTGGCGCACTCGAGCAGTACTTC
TRBJ2-3	.	TRBV3-1	few	CASSQNMHDTDTQYF	TGTGCCAGCAGCCAAAACATGCACGACACAGATACGCAGTATTTT
TRBJ1-2	.	TRBV27	many	CASRMQGSGYTF	TGTGCCAGCCGAATGCAGGGGAGTGGCTACACCTTC
TRBJ2-3	TRBD2	TRBV12-3/TRBV12-4	.	CASSISGGRTDTQYF	TGTGCCAGCAGTATTAGCGGGGGGCGCACAGATACGCAGTATTTT
TRBJ1-5	.	TRBV24-1	few	CATSDSDTRPQHF	TGTGCCACCAGTGATTCCGACACGCGGCCCCAGCATTTT
TRBJ1-4	TRBD1	TRBV20-1	many	CSASDSGGSNEKLFF	TGCAGTGCTAGCGATTCAGGGGGGTCTAATGAAAAACTGTTTTTT
TRBJ1-6	.	TRBV27	.	CASSLSGPNRPLHF	TGTGCCAGCAGTTTATCGGGGCCCAATCGCCCCCTCCACTTT
TRBJ1-4	.	TRBV7-2	many	CASSFQGSGEKLFF	TGTGCCAGCAGCTTTCAGGGTAGTGGGGAAAAACTGTTTTTT
TRBJ2-7	.	TRBV10-3	many	CAISESGKSYEQYF	TGTGCCATCAGTGAGTCGGGGAAATCCTACGAGCAGTACTTC
TRBJ1-2	TRBD1	TRBV7-9	few	CASSRTGEGYGYTF	TGTGCCAGCAGCCGGACAGGGGAGGGCTATGGCTACACCTTC
TRBJ2-7	.	TRBV29-1	.	CSVESQGSYEQYF	TGCAGCGTTGAAAGCCAGGGGTCCTACGAGCAGTACTTC
TRBJ2-3	TRBD2	TRBV27	.	CASKRGGSTDTQYF	TGTGCCAGCAAGCGGGGGGGCAGCACAGATACGCAGTATTTT
TRBJ2-3	TRBD2	TRBV18	.	CASSPPGSGGPTDTQYF	TGTGCCAGCTCACCACCCGGAAGCGGGGGGCCCACAGATACGCAGTATTTT
TRBJ1-5	TRBD1	TRBV15	few	CATSSITGERNQPQHF	TGTGCCACCAGTTCGATTACAGGGGAACGCAATCAGCCCCAGCATTTT
TRBJ2-7	.	TRBV6-5	few	CASSRTLDEQYF	TGTGCCAGCAGCCGGACGCTAGACGAGCAGTACTTC
TRBJ1-5	.	TRBV6-5	.	CASSQRVWGQPQHF	TGTGCCAGCAGCCAGAGAGTGTGGGGACAGCCCCAGCATTTT
TRBJ2-7	TRBD1	TRBV7-2	many	CASTQAAGGLYEQYF	TGTGCCAGCACCCAGGCTGCAGGGGGCCTCTACGAGCAGTACTTC
TRBJ2-7	TRBD2	TRBV18	.	CASSSGGTMSSYEQYF	TGTGCCAGCTCATCGGGGGGTACAATGAGCTCCTACGAGCAGTACTTC
TRBJ2-5	TRBD2	TRBV4-3	few	CASSQSPSGGQYF	TGCGCCAGCAGCCAGTCTCCTAGCGGGGGACAGTACTTC
TRBJ1-3	.	TRBV6-2/TRBV6-3	few	CASSPDRLSGNTIYF	TGTGCCAGCAGTCCGGACAGACTCTCTGGAAACACCATATATTTT
TRBJ2-7	TRBD1	TRBV7-2	few	CASSLGGQGIYEQYF	TGTGCCAGCAGCTTAGGGGGACAGGGGATCTACGAGCAGTACTTC
TRBJ2-3	TRBD2	TRBV5-1	.	CASSASTSASTDTQYF	TGCGCCAGCAGCGCCTCGACTAGCGCCTCCACAGATACGCAGTATTTT
TRBJ1-5	.	TRBV27	many	CASSYRVPDSNQPQHF	TGTGCCAGCAGTTACAGGGTGCCAGATAGCAATCAGCCCCAGCATTTT
TRBJ2-7	.	TRBV6-1	many	CATAMTREQYF	TGTGCCACTGCTATGACCCGCGAGCAGTACTTC
TRBJ2-7	TRBD1	TRBV4-1	many	CASSQDHYRGSYEQYF	TGCGCCAGCAGCCAAGATCACTACAGGGGGTCCTACGAGCAGTACTTC
TRBJ2-2	.	TRBV5-6	many	CASSLTNRPGELFF	TGTGCCAGCAGCCTCACCAACAGGCCCGGGGAGCTGTTTTTT
TRBJ1-3	.	TRBV9	.	CASSVGMTGDYPGNTIYF	TGTGCCAGCAGCGTAGGGATGACGGGGGACTACCCTGGAAACACCATATATTTT
TRBJ2-4	.	TRBV29-1	many	CSVAFLGEAKNIQYF	TGCAGCGTTGCGTTCTTGGGGGAAGCCAAAAACATTCAGTACTTC
TRBJ2-1	TRBD1	TRBV4-3	many	CASSQDLDRMSSYNEQFF	TGCGCCAGCAGCCAGGATTTGGACAGGATGAGCTCCTACAATGAGCAGTTCTTC
TRBJ2-1	.	TRBV7-2	few	CASSSRGDYNEQFF	TGTGCCAGCAGCTCCCGCGGGGACTACAATGAGCAGTTCTTC
TRBJ2-2	.	TRBV9	many	CASSRGSVMGTGELFF	TGTGCCAGCAGCCGGGGGAGTGTAATGGGCACCGGGGAGCTGTTTTTT
TRBJ1-1	.	TRBV12-5	.	CASGLRGRAEAFF	TGTGCTAGTGGTTTGAGGGGAAGGGCTGAAGCTTTCTTT
TRBJ1-4	.	TRBV6-8	.	CASSYSPGLGEKLFF	TGTGCCAGCAGTTACTCGCCCGGATTGGGGGAAAAACTGTTTTTT
TRBJ1-4	.	TRBV12-3/TRBV12-4	.	CASSQTNRGEKLFF	TGTGCCAGCAGCCAGACCAATCGGGGTGAAAAACTGTTTTTT
TRBJ1-1	.	TRBV27	many	CASSLSRGGYTEAFF	TGTGCCAGCAGTTTATCGCGGGGTGGGTACACTGAAGCTTTCTTT
TRBJ2-5	TRBD2	TRBV20-1	few	CSARNAGEGLETQYF	TGCAGTGCTAGAAACGCGGGGGAAGGCTTAGAGACCCAGTACTTC
TRBJ1-1	.	TRBV12-3/TRBV12-4	few	CASSFRPQKVSGTHEAFF	TGTGCCAGCAGTTTTAGACCCCAGAAGGTTAGCGGTACTCATGAAGCTTTCTTT